This TCR beta chain emerged from a study of naive and memory T cell subsets. Ligated cDNA underwent four rounds of PCR with nested alpha and beta constant region primers and SP2. TCRdb independently ran MiXCR on the 5' RACE reads; one entry per CDR3 protein. Among about 56,000 distinct CDR3 sequences, roughly 7.5% were seen once, and the ten largest hold about 8.9%. Looked up from germline, CDR1 is MNHEY and CDR2 is SVGAGI. This CDR3 has 13 residues. Between the trimmed V and J ends, which lost 3 bases and 2 bases, there was a span of 7 bases. TCR cDNA received a 3' ligated oligonucleotide that carried a UMI. Unsorted total RNA, roughly 1 to 1,100 ng, was DNase treated before reverse transcription. The sample holds a few counts of this clonotype.

The TCR originated in a female donor in good health. The chain recombines TRBV6-5 with TRBJ1-2; D call uncertain. CDR3 residues: CASSYMRNYGYTF. Written as DNA, the CDR3 is TGTGCCAGCAGTTATATGAGGAACTATGGCTACACCTTC.